Below are 5 T cell receptor beta chains sequenced from a single sample in a study of OX40 agonist ivuxolimab in advanced cancers. Profiled with immunoSEQ multiplex PCR; TCRdb holds only in-frame clones, not every one. The top ten hold more than 1% of the sample, which has over 100,000 clones, 93% seen once. Sequencing used CD4+ or CD8+ T cells sorted from blood, obtained in a trial of the OX40 agonist ivuxolimab. The source of these receptors is an adult with an advanced solid tumor such as melanoma, head and neck, liver or kidney cancer.

This clone appeared once. This chain uses TRBV15 with TRBJ2-1; D gene uncertain. This CDR3 spans 11 amino acids. V was cut by 5 bases and J by 4 bases, with 3 bases left in between. In germline, CDR1 is LNHNV, CDR2 YYDKDF (reference sequence). CDR3 sequence: CATSGYNEQFF. As DNA, the CDR3 is TGTGCCACCAGCGGTTACAATGAGCAGTTCTTC.

This chain uses TRBV30 with TRBJ2-7, with 16 bases matching TRBD2. Germline V gene sequence: CDR1 GTSNPN, CDR2 SVGIG (reference sequence). CDR3 length equals 14 residues. V was pared by 3 bases and J by 7 bases, with 3 bases of the junction left unmatched. In nucleotides, the CDR3 is TGTGCCTGGAGGCTGGGACTAGCGGGGGGGGAGCAGTACTTC. The encoded protein is CAWRLGLAGGEQYF.

The rearrangement uses TRBV7-2 and TRBJ1-2; D not certain. CDR3 length: 13 residues. The germline CDR1 and CDR2 sequences are SGHTA and FQGNSA. V lost 5 bases and J lost 6, with 13 bases in between. The DNA for the CDR3 is TGTGCCAGCAGCCAATGGCGCCGAGATGGCTACACCTTC. Its translation: CASSQWRRDGYTF.

This clone was counted a few times. This chain uses TRBV4-1 with TRBJ1-2; D unresolved. CDR1 and CDR2 (germline): MGHRA, YSYEKL. With 3 bases removed from V and 4 bases from J, the gap between germline ends came to 3 bases. The CDR3 totals 11 residues. The CDR3 DNA reads TGCGCCAGCAGCCATTCCTATGGCTACACCTTC. As protein: CASSHSYGYTF.

This chain links TRBV28 with TRBJ1-3; a weak D match, TRBD1 (5 bases). The germline V gene has CDR1 MDHEN and CDR2 SYDVKM. The CDR3 has 17 amino acids. The ends were cut back, 6 bases at V and 0 bases at J, with 18 bases in the middle. The CDR3 region is CASSPLLDSSSGNTIYF. CDR3 nucleotide sequence: TGTGCCAGCAGCCCCCTTCTAGACAGCTCCTCTGGAAACACCATATATTTT.